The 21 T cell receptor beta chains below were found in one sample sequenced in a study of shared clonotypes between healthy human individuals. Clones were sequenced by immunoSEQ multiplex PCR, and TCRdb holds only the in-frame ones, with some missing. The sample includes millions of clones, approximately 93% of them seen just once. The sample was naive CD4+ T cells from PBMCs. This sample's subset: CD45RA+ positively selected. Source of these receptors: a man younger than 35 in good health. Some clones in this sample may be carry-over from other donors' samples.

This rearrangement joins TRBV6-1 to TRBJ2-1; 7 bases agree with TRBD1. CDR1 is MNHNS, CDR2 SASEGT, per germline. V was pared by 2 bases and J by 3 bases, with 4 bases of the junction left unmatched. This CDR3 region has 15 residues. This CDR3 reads CASSETGAIYNEQFF. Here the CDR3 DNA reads TGTGCCAGCAGTGAAACAGGGGCCATCTACAATGAGCAGTTCTTC.

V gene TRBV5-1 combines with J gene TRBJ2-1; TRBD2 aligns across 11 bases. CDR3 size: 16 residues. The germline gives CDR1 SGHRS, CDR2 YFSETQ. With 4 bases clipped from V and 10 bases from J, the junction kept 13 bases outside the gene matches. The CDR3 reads CASSELAGGPDSEQFF. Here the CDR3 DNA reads TGCGCCAGCAGCGAATTAGCGGGAGGGCCTGATTCGGAGCAGTTCTTC.

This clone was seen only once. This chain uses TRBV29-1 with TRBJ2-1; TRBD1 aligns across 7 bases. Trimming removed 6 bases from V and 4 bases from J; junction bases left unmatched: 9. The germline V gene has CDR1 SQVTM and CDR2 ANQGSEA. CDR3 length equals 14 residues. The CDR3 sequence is CSVPGQMPYNEQFF. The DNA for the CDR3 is TGCAGCGTCCCGGGACAGATGCCTTACAATGAGCAGTTCTTC.

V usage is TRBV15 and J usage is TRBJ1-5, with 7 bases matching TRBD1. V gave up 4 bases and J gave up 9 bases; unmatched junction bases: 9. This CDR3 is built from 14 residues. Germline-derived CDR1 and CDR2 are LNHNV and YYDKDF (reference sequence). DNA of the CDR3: TGTGCCACCAGCACTGGACAGGTCCTAAGGCCCCAGCATTTT. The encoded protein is CATSTGQVLRPQHF.

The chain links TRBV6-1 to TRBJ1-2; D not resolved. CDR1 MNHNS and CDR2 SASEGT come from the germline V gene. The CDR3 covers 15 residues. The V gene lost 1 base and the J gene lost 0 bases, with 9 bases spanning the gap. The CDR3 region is CASSEVGYANYGYTF. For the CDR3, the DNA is TGTGCCAGCAGTGAAGTCGGATACGCTAACTATGGCTACACCTTC.

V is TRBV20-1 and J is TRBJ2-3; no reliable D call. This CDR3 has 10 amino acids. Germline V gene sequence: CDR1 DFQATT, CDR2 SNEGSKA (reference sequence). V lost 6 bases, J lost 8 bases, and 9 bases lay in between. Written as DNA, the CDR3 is TGCAGTGCGCTGGGCGGTACGCAGTATTTT. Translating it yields CSALGGTQYF.

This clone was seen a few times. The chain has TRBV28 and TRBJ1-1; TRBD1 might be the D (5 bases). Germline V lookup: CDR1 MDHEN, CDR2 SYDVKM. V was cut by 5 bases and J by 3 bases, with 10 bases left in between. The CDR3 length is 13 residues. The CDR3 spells CASSPAGHTEAFF. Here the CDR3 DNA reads TGTGCCAGCAGTCCGGCAGGGCACACTGAAGCTTTCTTT.

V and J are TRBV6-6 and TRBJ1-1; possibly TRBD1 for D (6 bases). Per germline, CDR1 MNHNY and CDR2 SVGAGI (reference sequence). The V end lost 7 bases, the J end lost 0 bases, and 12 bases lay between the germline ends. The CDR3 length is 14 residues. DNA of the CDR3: TGTGCCAGCACCACGGACAGCTTGAACACTGAAGCTTTCTTT. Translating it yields CASTTDSLNTEAFF.

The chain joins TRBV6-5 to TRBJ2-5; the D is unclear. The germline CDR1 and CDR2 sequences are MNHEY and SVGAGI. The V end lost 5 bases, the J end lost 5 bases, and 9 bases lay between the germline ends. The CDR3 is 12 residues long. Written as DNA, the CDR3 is TGTGCCAGCAGTCCCCATGGTGAGACCCAGTACTTC. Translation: CASSPHGETQYF.

Here the CDR3 DNA reads TGTGCCAGCAGTATTGACAATGAGCAGTTCTTC. Amino acids: CASSIDNEQFF. The V call is TRBV2, the J call TRBJ2-1; D gene uncertain. Germline V gene lookup returns CDR1 SNHLY and CDR2 FYNNEI. The length of the CDR3 is 11 residues. V was shortened by 5 bases and J by 5 bases, with 4 bases between the two germline ends.

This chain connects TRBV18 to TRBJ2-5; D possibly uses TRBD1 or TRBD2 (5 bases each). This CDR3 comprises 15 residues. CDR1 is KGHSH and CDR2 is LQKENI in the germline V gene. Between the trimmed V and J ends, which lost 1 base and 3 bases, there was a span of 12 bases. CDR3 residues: CASSPQGTIEETQYF. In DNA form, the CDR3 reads TGTGCCAGCTCACCACAGGGGACGATCGAAGAGACCCAGTACTTC.

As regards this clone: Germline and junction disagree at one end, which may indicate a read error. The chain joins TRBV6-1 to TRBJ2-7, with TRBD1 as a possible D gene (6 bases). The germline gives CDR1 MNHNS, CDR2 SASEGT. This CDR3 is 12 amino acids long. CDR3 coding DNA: TGTGCCTGCAGGGGTGACCCCTACGAGCAGTACTTC. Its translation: CACRGDPYEQYF.

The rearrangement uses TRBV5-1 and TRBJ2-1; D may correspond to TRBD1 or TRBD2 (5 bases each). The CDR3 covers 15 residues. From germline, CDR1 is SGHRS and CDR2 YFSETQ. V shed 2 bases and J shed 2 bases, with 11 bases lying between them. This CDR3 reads CASSFGTPTYNEQFF. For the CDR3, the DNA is TGCGCCAGCAGCTTCGGGACCCCCACCTACAATGAGCAGTTCTTC.

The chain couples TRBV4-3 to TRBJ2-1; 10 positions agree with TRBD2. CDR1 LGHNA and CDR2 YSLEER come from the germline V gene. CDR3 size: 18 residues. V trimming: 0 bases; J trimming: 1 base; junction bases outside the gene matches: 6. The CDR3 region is CASSQDPLGLASYNEQFF. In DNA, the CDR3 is TGCGCCAGCAGCCAAGATCCCTTGGGACTAGCGTCCTACAATGAGCAGTTCTTC.

Here the CDR3 DNA reads TGTGCCAGCAGTAACCTACAGGGGATCCATGGCTACACCTTC. It is translated as CASSNLQGIHGYTF. J is TRBJ1-2 and V is TRBV6-6, with 7 bases fitting TRBD1. The V segment lost 5 bases and the J segment 6 bases; nucleotides outside the gene matches: 9. Germline V gene sequence: CDR1 MNHNY, CDR2 SVGAGI (reference sequence). The CDR3 contains 14 residues.

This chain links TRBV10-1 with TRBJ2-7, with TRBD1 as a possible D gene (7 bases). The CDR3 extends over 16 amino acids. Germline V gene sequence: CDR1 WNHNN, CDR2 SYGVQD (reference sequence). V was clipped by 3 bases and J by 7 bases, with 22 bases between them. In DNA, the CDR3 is TGCGCCAGCAGTGAAGCCGGGGAGCAGGGGGGTTATGAGCAGTACTTC. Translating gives CASSEAGEQGGYEQYF.

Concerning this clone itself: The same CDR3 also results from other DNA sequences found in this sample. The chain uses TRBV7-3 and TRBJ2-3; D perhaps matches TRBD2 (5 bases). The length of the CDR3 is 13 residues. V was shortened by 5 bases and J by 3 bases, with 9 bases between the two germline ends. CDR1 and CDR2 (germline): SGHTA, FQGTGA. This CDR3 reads CASSPGGTDTQYF. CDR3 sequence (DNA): TGTGCCAGCAGCCCCGGAGGTACAGATACGCAGTATTTT.

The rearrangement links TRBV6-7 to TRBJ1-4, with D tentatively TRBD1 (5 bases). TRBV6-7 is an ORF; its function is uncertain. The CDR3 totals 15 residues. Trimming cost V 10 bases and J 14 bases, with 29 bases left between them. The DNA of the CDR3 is TGTGCCAACCCGGGTTTGGGACCAAATCCATATTGGCTGTTTTTT. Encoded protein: CANPGLGPNPYWLFF.

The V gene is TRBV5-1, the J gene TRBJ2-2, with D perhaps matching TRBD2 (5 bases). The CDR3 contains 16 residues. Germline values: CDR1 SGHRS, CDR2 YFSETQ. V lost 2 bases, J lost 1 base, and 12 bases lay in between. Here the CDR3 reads CASSFLAGKNTGELFF. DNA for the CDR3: TGCGCCAGCAGCTTCCTAGCAGGAAAGAACACCGGGGAGCTGTTTTTT.

CDR3 residues: CASSIGDSINEKLFF. The CDR3 nucleotides are TGTGCCAGTAGTATAGGAGACAGCATTAATGAAAAACTGTTTTTT. This chain connects TRBV19 to TRBJ1-4; D might be TRBD1 (5 bases). The CDR3 has 15 residues. Germline V gene lookup returns CDR1 LNHDA and CDR2 SQIVND (reference sequence). Trimming took 1 base from V and 4 from J, leaving 10 bases between them.

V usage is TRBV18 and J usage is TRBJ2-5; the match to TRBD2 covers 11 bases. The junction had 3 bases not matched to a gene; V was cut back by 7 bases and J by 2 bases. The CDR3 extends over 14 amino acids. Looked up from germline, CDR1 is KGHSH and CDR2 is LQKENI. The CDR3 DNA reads TGTGCCAGCTTGCCTAGCGGGAGGCAAGAGACCCAGTACTTC. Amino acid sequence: CASLPSGRQETQYF.